This T cell receptor (beta chain) was recovered during a study of blood T cell repertoires in COVID-19. Notes on this clone: An end of the junction does not agree with germline; a read error may underlie this.

Germline V CDR1 and CDR2: SNHLY, FYNNEI. CDR3 size: 13 residues. Sequencing was performed with immunoSEQ multiplex PCR; in TCRdb, only in-frame clones are kept and a portion is missing. The data hold around 86,000 clones, with 83% observed a single time. The chain couples TRBV2 to TRBJ2-3; the D gene is possibly TRBD1 (6 bases). The sequenced material came from peripheral blood. This TCR was sampled from a woman at least 80 years old with acute or convalescent COVID-19. CDR3 amino acids: CASSEYWTATQYF. For the CDR3, the DNA is TGTGCCAGCAGTGAATATTGGACAGCTACGCAGTATTTT.